This T cell receptor beta chain was observed in a study of blood T cell repertoires in COVID-19. Germline lookup yields CDR1 SGDLS and CDR2 YYNGEE. The ends lost 0 bases at V and 2 bases at J; junction bases unmatched: 4. CDR3 length: 15 residues. Here immunoSEQ multiplex PCR was the method, and the copy in TCRdb shows in-frame clones only, minus some. The profile shows some 130,000 clones, about 89% of them singletons. The rearrangement joins TRBV9 to TRBJ1-2; 7 bases line up with TRBD1. The material sequenced was peripheral blood. This TCR came from a man between 60 and 70 years old with COVID-19, enrolled during active disease. In DNA, the CDR3 is TGTGCCAGCAGCGTAGCCGACAGGGCGAACTATGGCTACACCTTC. This sequence encodes CASSVADRANYGYTF. The variable domain in full, completed from reference TRBV9 and TRBJ1-2, reads DSGVTQTPKHLITATGQRVTLRCSPRSGDLSVYWYQQSLDQGLQFLIQYYNGEERAKGNILERFSAQQFPDLHSELNLSSLELGDSALYFCASSVADRANYGYTFGSGTRLTVV.